The 23 T cell receptor beta chains below all came from one sample that was sequenced in a study of human T cells and chemical hapten exposure. This sample's time point: patch test 3, about 24 weeks after DPC sensitization. The treatment: therapeutic diphenylcyclopropenone sensitization with weekly scalp DPC. TCRdb redid the calling of the RACE reads with MiXCR, one entry per CDR3 protein. This sample has tens of thousands of distinct CDR3 sequences, with roughly 10% found just once. This sample comprised whole blood, obtained in connection with sensitization to the hapten diphenylcyclopropenone (DPC). These receptors originate from a woman between 45 and 60 years old with alopecia areata. Some clones in this sample may be carry-over from other donors' samples.

The chain joins TRBV20-1 to TRBJ2-7, with D perhaps matching TRBD2 (7 bases). The germline CDR1 and CDR2 sequences are DFQATT and SNEGSKA (reference sequence). With 6 bases removed from V and 0 bases from J, the gap between germline ends came to 18 bases. The CDR3 loop spans 15 amino acids. The CDR3 nucleotides are TGCAGTGCCAGTTGGGGGGGCAGGAGCTCCTACGAGCAGTACTTC. Amino acid sequence: CSASWGGRSSYEQYF.

This clonotype was counted ten times or more. The chain uses TRBV29-1 and TRBJ2-1, with D perhaps matching TRBD1 or TRBD2 (6 bases each). V was clipped by 5 bases and J by 5 bases, with 19 bases between them. This CDR3 comprises 15 residues. CDR1 is SQVTM, CDR2 ANQGSEA, per germline. The CDR3 DNA is TGCAGCGTTCTCGGGGGCGGAATCCCCCACAATGAGCAGTTCTTC. Encoded protein: CSVLGGGIPHNEQFF.

CDR3 coding DNA: TGTGCCAGCAGCTCGGACGGAAACTATGGCTACACCTTC. Its protein product is CASSSDGNYGYTF. The V call is TRBV7-2, the J call TRBJ1-2; D gene uncertain. Germline assignment: CDR1 SGHTA and CDR2 FQGNSA. The V end lost 4 bases, the J end lost 2 bases, and 8 bases lay between the germline ends. This CDR3 contains 13 residues.

This clonotype was seen a few times. The chain uses TRBV7-2 and TRBJ2-5; TRBD2 matches at 8 bases. CDR1 and CDR2 (germline): SGHTA, FQGNSA. The trim removed 5 bases at V and 5 bases at J, leaving 13 bases unmatched. The CDR3 spans 16 residues. This chain's CDR3 is CASSLRWAGGGETQYF. For the CDR3, the DNA is TGTGCCAGCAGCCTCCGGTGGGCGGGAGGCGGGGAGACCCAGTACTTC. Looking up the rest from reference TRBV7-2 and TRBJ2-5 gives the full variable domain: GAGVSQSPSNKVTEKGKDVELRCDPISGHTALYWYRQSLGQGLEFLIYFQGNSAPDKSGLPSDRFSAERTGGSVSTLTIQRTQQEDSAVYLCASSLRWAGGGETQYFGPGTRLLVL.

This clonotype was detected ten times or more. V gene TRBV7-3 combines with J gene TRBJ1-1; TRBD1 matches 9 bases. In germline, CDR1 is SGHTA, CDR2 FQGTGA. The ends lost 5 bases at V and 2 bases at J; junction bases unmatched: 3. This CDR3 has 14 amino acids. The CDR3 bases are TGTGCCAGCAGCCCGGGACAGGGAAACACTGAAGCTTTCTTT. Translation: CASSPGQGNTEAFF. Filled out from reference TRBV7-3 and TRBJ1-1, the complete variable domain reads GAGVSQTPSNKVTEKGKYVELRCDPISGHTALYWYRQSLGQGPEFLIYFQGTGAADDSGLPNDRFFAVRPEGSVSTLKIQRTERGDSAVYLCASSPGQGNTEAFFGQGTRLTVV.

The genes are TRBV11-2 and TRBJ2-5; D gene ambiguous. The germline CDR1 and CDR2 sequences are SGHAT and FQNNGV. V lost 0 bases and J lost 5, with 7 bases in between. The length of the CDR3 is 13 residues. CDR3 DNA: TGTGCCAGCAGCTTAGATAGGAGCGAGACCCAGTACTTC. Encoded protein: CASSLDRSETQYF.

V gene TRBV20-1 combines with J gene TRBJ1-5; D unresolved. CDR3 size: 13 residues. V was clipped by 6 bases and J by 1 base, with 10 bases between them. The germline V gene encodes CDR1 DFQATT and CDR2 SNEGSKA (reference sequence). In nucleotides, the CDR3 is TGCAGTGCAGGAGGTCTAAGCAATCAGCCCCAGCATTTT. Translating gives CSAGGLSNQPQHF.

In its sample, this clonotype was seen a few times. The V and J genes are TRBV6-5 and TRBJ2-1; 7 positions match TRBD2. J lost 0 bases, V lost 6 bases, and 20 bases had no gene match. Germline loops: CDR1 MNHEY, CDR2 SVGAGI. There are 20 residues in the CDR3. CDR3 DNA sequence: TGTGCCAGCAGCATGGGGCCGGGACTACATTACTCTGGCTCCTACAATGAGCAGTTCTTC. This translates into CASSMGPGLHYSGSYNEQFF.

This clonotype turned up a few times. This chain joins TRBV19 and TRBJ2-1; TRBD1 matches 8 bases. Per the germline V gene, CDR1 is LNHDA and CDR2 is SQIVND (reference sequence). V lost 6 bases, J lost 6 bases, and 10 bases stayed unmatched. The CDR3 is 15 amino acids. This CDR3 is CASRWAGGACNEQFF. For the CDR3, the DNA is TGTGCCAGTAGATGGGCAGGGGGCGCGTGCAATGAGCAGTTCTTC.

The chain joins TRBV12-3 or TRBV12-4 to TRBJ2-7, with D perhaps matching TRBD2 (7 bases). Trimming removed 0 bases at V and 5 bases at J, with 14 bases between. The CDR3 contains 15 residues. CDR3 region: CASSLATGGGHEQYF. CDR3 bases: TGTGCCAGCAGTTTAGCCACGGGGGGCGGCCACGAGCAGTACTTC.

There are many counts of this clonotype. The chain employs TRBV5-1 and TRBJ1-4; the D is unclear. The CDR3 has 13 residues. V dropped 0 bases and J dropped 4 bases, with 4 bases sitting between them. CDR1 SGHRS and CDR2 YFSETQ come from the germline V gene. The CDR3 spells CASSLDNNEKLFF. The CDR3 DNA reads TGCGCCAGCAGCTTGGACAATAATGAAAAACTGTTTTTT. The full variable domain, completed using reference TRBV5-1 and TRBJ1-4, is KAGVTQTPRYLIKTRGQQVTLSCSPISGHRSVSWYQQTPGQGLQFLFEYFSETQRNKGNFPGRFSGRQFSNSRSEMNVSTLELGDSALYLCASSLDNNEKLFFGSGTQLSVL.

This clonotype was picked up a small number of times. The chain combines TRBV12-3 or TRBV12-4 with TRBJ1-6; no firm D call. CDR3 size: 14 residues. V gave up 6 bases and J gave up 4 bases, with 10 bases separating them. The CDR3 coding sequence is TGTGCCAGCAGAGACCGGAGGTATAATTCACCCCTCCACTTT. It yields the protein CASRDRRYNSPLHF.

In this sample, this clonotype turned up many times. The rearrangement joins TRBV14 to TRBJ2-1, with TRBD1 identical over 7 bases. CDR1 and CDR2 from the germline V gene are SGHDN and FVKESK. This CDR3 contains 19 residues. V trimming: 0 bases; J trimming: 4 bases; junction bases outside the gene matches: 15. The DNA for the CDR3 is TGTGCCAGCAGCCAAGATTTTCACAACCCCGGGACAGTATACAATGAGCAGTTCTTC. The encoded protein is CASSQDFHNPGTVYNEQFF.

The V and J genes are TRBV18 and TRBJ2-1; TRBD2 matches 11 bases. With V trimmed by 3 bases and J by 7 bases, 5 bases remained unmatched. From germline, CDR1 is KGHSH and CDR2 LQKENI. The CDR3 loop spans 15 amino acids. The DNA for the CDR3 is TGTGCCAGCTCACCCGGACTAGCGGGTCTTAATGAGCAGTTCTTC. Its protein product is CASSPGLAGLNEQFF.

The rearrangement links TRBV19 to TRBJ2-3, with TRBD1 as a possible D gene (5 bases). CDR3 size: 15 residues. In germline, CDR1 is LNHDA, CDR2 SQIVND (reference sequence). V lost 4 bases to trimming and J lost 2 bases, with 13 bases between them. CDR3: CASSKGSRITDTQYF. The DNA of the CDR3 is TGTGCCAGTAGTAAGGGGTCAAGGATCACAGATACGCAGTATTTT.

Comment on this clonotype: The germline gene is not matched at one end of the junction; a read error may be the cause. The chain carries TRBV12-5 and TRBJ2-5, with TRBD1 identical over 8 bases. The CDR3 extends over 13 amino acids. Germline lookup yields CDR1 LGHNT and CDR2 FRNRAP. Here the CDR3 DNA reads TGTGCTAGTGTTTTGACAGGGGTGGAGACCCAGTACTTC. Residues: CASVLTGVETQYF.

This clonotype was seen more than once but under ten times. V gene TRBV29-1 combines with J gene TRBJ2-5; 7 positions agree with TRBD2. The V gene's germline CDR1 is SQVTM and CDR2 ANQGSEA. V was pared by 0 bases and J by 7 bases, with 8 bases of the junction left unmatched. There are 14 residues in the CDR3. CDR3 nucleotide sequence: TGCAGCGTTGAAGATCCGGAGAAGCGGGGGACCCAGTACTTC. Amino acids: CSVEDPEKRGTQYF.

This chain connects TRBV11-2 to TRBJ2-5; no clear D gene. This CDR3 is built from 13 residues. Trimming took 7 bases from V and 5 from J, leaving 14 bases between them. Germline CDR1 is SGHAT and CDR2 is FQNNGV. The CDR3 DNA follows: TGTGCCAGCACCCGCACCCGGCAGGAGACCCAGTACTTC. Translation: CASTRTRQETQYF. Together with reference TRBV11-2 and TRBJ2-5, the CDR3 gives the full variable domain: EAGVAQSPRYKIIEKRQSVAFWCNPISGHATLYWYQQILGQGPKLLIQFQNNGVVDDSQLPKDRFSAERLKGVDSTLKIQPAKLEDSAVYLCASTRTRQETQYFGPGTRLLVL.

This clonotype was detected a few times. The chain joins TRBV4-2 to TRBJ2-5; D is undetermined. The germline CDR1 and CDR2 sequences are LGHNA and YNFKEQ. There are 13 residues in the CDR3. V gave up 6 bases and J gave up 4 bases, with 12 bases separating them. The CDR3: CASSQSHGETQYF. The CDR3, as DNA: TGTGCCAGCAGTCAATCTCACGGAGAGACCCAGTACTTC.

This clonotype was counted at least ten times. The V gene is TRBV4-1, the J gene TRBJ1-5; D gene uncertain. The germline V gene has CDR1 MGHRA and CDR2 YSYEKL. V lost 1 base and J 5 bases, leaving 3 bases between the germline ends. This CDR3 comprises 12 residues. CDR3 sequence: CASSQGDQPQHF. Written as DNA, the CDR3 is TGCGCCAGCAGCCAAGGAGATCAGCCCCAGCATTTT.

This clonotype came up a few times. The V gene is TRBV5-6, the J gene TRBJ2-7; no clear D gene. The germline V gene has CDR1 SGHDT and CDR2 YYEEEE. V lost 0 bases to trimming and J lost 1 base, with 8 bases between them. The CDR3 spans 14 residues. The CDR3 DNA reads as TGTGCCAGCAGCTTGGAGGTAGTTTCCTACGAGCAGTACTTC. Protein product: CASSLEVVSYEQYF.

The V and J genes are TRBV12-3 or TRBV12-4 and TRBJ1-5, with a weak D call TRBD1 (5 bases). There are 15 residues in the CDR3. Trimming shortened V by 4 bases and J by 4 bases, and 14 bases separated the two germline ends. In DNA form, the CDR3 reads TGTGCCAGCAGTTCAGAGACGGGGGTTAATCAGCCCCAGCATTTT. This sequence encodes CASSSETGVNQPQHF.

The sample holds many counts of this clonotype. J is TRBJ2-5 and V is TRBV19, with 8 nucleotides matching TRBD1. V dropped 3 bases and J dropped 3; count of bases not matched to a gene: 0. Looked up from germline, CDR1 is LNHDA and CDR2 is SQIVND (reference sequence). This CDR3 has 13 residues. The CDR3 loop is CASSMDREETQYF. For the CDR3, the DNA is TGTGCCAGTAGTATGGACAGGGAAGAGACCCAGTACTTC.